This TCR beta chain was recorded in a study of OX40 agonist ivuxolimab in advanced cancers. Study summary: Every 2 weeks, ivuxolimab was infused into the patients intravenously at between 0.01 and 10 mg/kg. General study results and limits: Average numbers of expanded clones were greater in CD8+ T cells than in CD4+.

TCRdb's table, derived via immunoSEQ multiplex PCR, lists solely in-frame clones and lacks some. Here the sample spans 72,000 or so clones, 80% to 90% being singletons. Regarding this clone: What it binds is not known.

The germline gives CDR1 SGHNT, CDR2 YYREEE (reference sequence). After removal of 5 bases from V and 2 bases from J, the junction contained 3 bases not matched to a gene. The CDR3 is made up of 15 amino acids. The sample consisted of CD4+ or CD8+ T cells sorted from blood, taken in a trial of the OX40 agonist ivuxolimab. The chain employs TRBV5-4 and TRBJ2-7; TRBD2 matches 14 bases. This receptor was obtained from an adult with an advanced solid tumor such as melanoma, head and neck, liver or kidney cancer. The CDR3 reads CASSLTSGGAYEQYF. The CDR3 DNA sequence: TGTGCCAGCAGTTTGACTAGCGGGGGGGCCTACGAGCAGTACTTC.